This is a list of T cell receptor beta chains from one sample in a study of cytomegalovirus exposure and HLA in healthy donors. Method: immunoSEQ multiplex PCR; TCRdb's copy keeps in-frame clones and lacks some. The profile shows 170,000 or so clones, about four fifths of them singletons. Sequencing was performed on PBMCs. The source is a woman under 30 in good health and CMV-seropositive. Each CDR3 is given with its conserved first and last residue. Each record gives: clone size, J gene, V gene, CDR3 protein. Some rows have no size entry. The others give once, few or many, or a class for an expanded clone.

>NA|TRBJ2-7|TRBV7-8
CASRAVTSGAIGVHVQYF
>NA|TRBJ2-5|TRBV4-2
CASSQAEGKETQYF
>NA|TRBJ2-2|TRBV11-1
CASSSRQSLNTGELFF
>NA|TRBJ2-7|TRBV13
CASSSGTGGYEQYF
>NA|TRBJ2-3|TRBV5-6
CASMELGLASTDTQYF
>once|TRBJ1-2|TRBV7-2
CASSRFGQGRIYGYTF
>NA|TRBJ1-6|TRBV7-9
CASSSSRAHSSYNSPLHF
>NA|TRBJ1-3|TRBV11-1
CASGSGDSPGRNTIYF
>NA|TRBJ1-1|TRBV5-1
CASSASMNTEAFF
>NA|TRBJ2-7|TRBV19
CASSTGTGGRYEQYF
>NA|TRBJ1-4|TRBV4-2
CASSPWEVTTNEKLFF
>NA|TRBJ2-1|TRBV2
CASSRTPTRDHEQFF
>NA|TRBJ2-1|TRBV5-1
CASSLSGGADEQFF
>NA|TRBJ2-7|TRBV19
CASSINSGQGVYEQYF
>NA|TRBJ2-3|TRBV10-2
CASRDKQYSTDTQYF
>NA|TRBJ2-2|TRBV7-9
CASSFSSGAGELFF
>NA|TRBJ1-2|TRBV10-3
CAIRTLTLRPNYGYTF
>NA|TRBJ2-2|TRBV27
CASSLAVPGELFF
>NA|TRBJ1-2|TRBV7-2
CASSWDTNYGYTF
>once|TRBJ1-6|TRBV7-9
CASSLGGVYNSPLHF
>few|TRBJ1-2|TRBV5-4
CAFHVITGGLHGYTF
>NA|TRBJ2-7|TRBV6-1
CASTGLGSYEQYF
>once|TRBJ2-7|TRBV5-6
CASSLGTGLSYEQYF
>NA|TRBJ1-1|TRBV15
CATSPAGDHSSEAFF
>NA|TRBJ1-1|TRBV28
CASSLRRVMNTEAFF
>NA|TRBJ1-3|TRBV9
CASSGTGTSGNTIYF
>NA|TRBJ1-4|TRBV19
CASRTQGQANEKLFF
>NA|TRBJ2-1|TRBV2
CASRGQGSDEQFF
>NA|TRBJ2-1|TRBV7-6
CASSPTRGRSYNEQFF
>once|TRBJ1-2|TRBV19
CASSRGQGYYGYTF
>NA|TRBJ2-5|TRBV20-1
CSARRETQYF
>NA|TRBJ2-1|TRBV27
CASRWTDGNNEQFF
>few|TRBJ1-2|TRBV23-1
CASSPNWTGGVYGYTF